Shown below are 25 T cell receptor beta chains from a single sample sequenced in a study of a mutant IDH1 vaccine in newly diagnosed glioma. Clones were sequenced by immunoSEQ multiplex PCR, and TCRdb holds only the in-frame ones, with some missing. The sample consists of some 31,000 clones, around 81% of them appearing once. Time point described: week 47, end of study. In the vaccine, a single dose held 300 ug of the mutant IDH1 20-mer peptide, along with topical imiquimod. No antigen has been assigned to these receptors. The sequencing used PBMCs, collected from a glioma patient whose treatment included an IDH1 peptide vaccine. All receptors derive from a man under 40 with glioma.

The V gene is TRBV4-1, the J gene TRBJ1-2, with TRBD1 identical over 7 bases. Trimming took 4 bases from V and 0 from J; bases not matched to a gene: 5. CDR1 and CDR2 (germline): MGHRA, YSYEKL. The CDR3 is 15 residues long. DNA for the CDR3: TGCGCCAGCAGCCCTCAGGGGGGGACTAACTATGGCTACACCTTC. Amino acid sequence: CASSPQGGTNYGYTF.

Concerning this clone: Relative to the germline gene, one junction end is altered; a read error may explain this. This sequence joins TRBV28 and TRBJ1-2; TRBD1 matches at 7 bases. Germline CDR1 and CDR2: MDHEN and SYDVKM. The length of the CDR3 is 11 residues. The CDR3 DNA sequence: TGTGCCAGCAGCCCCGGGGGACAGACTTTCTTC. Translated: CASSPGGQTFF.

The chain employs TRBV7-9 and TRBJ1-1; no definite D call. Deletions cut 7 bases from V and 8 bases from J, with 17 bases between. From germline, CDR1 is SEHNR and CDR2 FQNEAQ (reference sequence). This CDR3 contains 13 residues. The DNA for the CDR3 is TGTGCCAGCACACGTTGGAGCCCTAGGGAAGCTTTCTTT. It yields the protein CASTRWSPREAFF.

The chain couples TRBV5-1 to TRBJ2-1; D remains ambiguous. Trimming removed 0 bases at V and 0 bases at J, with 7 bases between. The germline V gene has CDR1 SGHRS and CDR2 YFSETQ. The CDR3 loop spans 15 amino acids. CDR3 DNA: TGCGCCAGCAGCTTGGTTGCGGACTCCTACAATGAGCAGTTCTTC. Translation gives CASSLVADSYNEQFF.

The chain has TRBV6-5 and TRBJ2-7; D ambiguous. The V gene's germline CDR1 is MNHEY and CDR2 SVGAGI. V dropped 8 bases and J dropped 3 bases, with 11 bases sitting between them. The CDR3 consists of 12 residues. In DNA, the CDR3 is TGTGCCAGCGGCGTCTTGGGCTACGAGCAGTACTTC. Translation gives CASGVLGYEQYF.

The V gene is TRBV5-1, the J gene TRBJ2-7, with D possibly being TRBD1 (5 bases). V gave up 0 bases and J gave up 4 bases, with 8 bases separating them. CDR3 length equals 13 residues. Looked up from germline, CDR1 is SGHRS and CDR2 is YFSETQ. CDR3 loop: CASSLDRTYEQYF. The CDR3 region has the DNA TGCGCCAGCAGCTTGGACAGGACGTACGAGCAGTACTTC.

This rearrangement joins TRBV13 to TRBJ2-7; the D is unclear. Looked up from germline, CDR1 is PRHDT and CDR2 is FYEKMQ (reference sequence). This CDR3 has 13 residues. V lost 1 base to trimming and J lost 0 bases, with 4 bases between them. In DNA form, the CDR3 reads TGTGCCAGCAGCTTAGTCCCCTCCTACGAGCAGTACTTC. Residues: CASSLVPSYEQYF.

The V call is TRBV5-4, the J call TRBJ2-1; no firm D call. From germline, CDR1 is SGHNT and CDR2 YYREEE (reference sequence). The CDR3 runs to 15 residues. Deletions cut 3 bases from V and 7 bases from J, with 17 bases between. CDR3 nucleotides: TGTGCCAGCAGCTCTCCCCTGACCCGGTGGAATGAGCAGTTCTTC. It encodes CASSSPLTRWNEQFF.

This chain links TRBV5-5 with TRBJ2-2; 8 bases are a match to TRBD2. Germline CDR1 and CDR2: SGHKS and YYEKEE (reference sequence). Trimming removed 6 bases from V and 1 base from J; junction bases left unmatched: 8. This CDR3 region has 16 residues. This CDR3 reads CASTTSGGRNTGELFF. The CDR3 DNA is TGTGCCAGCACCACTTCGGGAGGGAGGAACACCGGGGAGCTGTTTTTT.

This chain connects TRBV7-9 to TRBJ2-5; D unclear. The CDR3 spans 13 residues. V dropped 5 bases and J dropped 5 bases, with 12 bases sitting between them. Per germline, CDR1 SEHNR and CDR2 FQNEAQ (reference sequence). The CDR3 nucleotides are TGTGCCAGCAGCCCCCCATCGATTGAGACCCAGTACTTC. Its protein is CASSPPSIETQYF.

The V call is TRBV19, the J call TRBJ2-7; 7 bases align to TRBD1. Trimming at V came to 2 bases and at J to 6 bases, leaving 4 bases not matched to a gene. CDR1 and CDR2 (germline): LNHDA, SQIVND (reference sequence). This CDR3 has 13 residues. Here the CDR3 reads CASSITGEIEQYF. In nucleotides, the CDR3 is TGTGCCAGTAGTATAACAGGGGAAATCGAGCAGTACTTC.

The rearrangement uses TRBV14 and TRBJ2-2; TRBD2 aligns across 8 bases. The CDR3 spans 15 residues. Germline trimming cut 1 base from V and 7 bases from J; bases unmatched to any gene: 5. Per germline, CDR1 SGHDN and CDR2 FVKESK. The CDR3 region is CASSQAGGAIGELFF. DNA of the CDR3: TGTGCCAGCAGCCAAGCGGGAGGGGCGATCGGGGAGCTGTTTTTT. Full variable domain (rest looked up from reference TRBV14 and TRBJ2-2): EAGVTQFPSHSVIEKGQTVTLRCDPISGHDNLYWYRRVMGKEIKFLLHFVKESKQDESGMPNNRFLAERTGGTYSTLKVQPAELEDSGVYFCASSQAGGAIGELFFGEGSRLTVL.

This rearrangement joins TRBV27 to TRBJ1-3, with TRBD1 as a possible D gene (5 bases). The germline CDR1 and CDR2 sequences are MNHEY and SMNVEV (reference sequence). The germline V and J ends were trimmed by 6 bases and 4 bases, with 13 bases remaining between them. The CDR3 has 14 amino acids. The CDR3: CASSPAGRGNTIYF. In DNA, the CDR3 is TGTGCCAGCAGCCCGGCAGGGAGAGGAAACACCATATATTTT.

This clone was counted between two and nine times. The chain is built from TRBV30 and TRBJ1-1; 9 bases fit TRBD1. Germline V gene sequence: CDR1 GTSNPN, CDR2 SVGIG (reference sequence). This CDR3 contains 12 residues. The V gene end was trimmed by 5 bases and the J gene end by 5 bases; junction bases not matched to a gene: 3. This CDR3 is CAWGQGNTEAFF. The CDR3 DNA reads TGTGCCTGGGGACAGGGGAATACTGAAGCTTTCTTT.

This chain links TRBV4-3 with TRBJ2-1, with 8 bases identical to TRBD1. The CDR3 loop spans 15 amino acids. V shed 3 bases, J shed 7 bases, and the junction held 8 bases outside the gene matches. Germline CDR1 reads LGHNA; CDR2 reads YSLEER. CDR3 nucleotides: TGCGCCAGCAGCCACCGGACAGGGCGTGCGAATGAGCAGTTCTTC. Its translation is CASSHRTGRANEQFF.

The J gene is TRBJ1-2, the V gene TRBV5-1, with 10 bases matching TRBD1. CDR1 is SGHRS and CDR2 is YFSETQ in the germline V gene. After removal of 0 bases from V and 8 bases from J, the junction contained 4 bases not matched to a gene. This CDR3 has 14 amino acids. The chain's CDR3 is CASSLAGDRGGYTF. DNA of the CDR3: TGCGCCAGCAGCTTGGCAGGGGACAGGGGCGGCTACACCTTC.

The V and J genes are TRBV6-1 and TRBJ1-5; 8 bases are a match to TRBD1. Per the germline V gene, CDR1 is MNHNS and CDR2 is SASEGT. V gave up 2 bases and J gave up 1 base; unmatched junction bases: 7. CDR3 length equals 17 residues. The CDR3 DNA reads as TGTGCCAGCAGTGAAAGGCTCGGACAGGGAAGCAATCAGCCCCAGCATTTT. Residues: CASSERLGQGSNQPQHF.

This chain joins TRBV7-8 and TRBJ2-2, with 11 bases matching TRBD2. The junction had 5 bases not matched to a gene; V was cut back by 3 bases and J by 5 bases. Germline V gives CDR1 SGHVS, CDR2 FQNEAQ. This CDR3 has 16 residues. In DNA form, the CDR3 reads TGTGCCAGCAGCTTGCTAGCGGGAGGAGTAACCGGGGAGCTGTTTTTT. Encoded protein: CASSLLAGGVTGELFF.

In this sample, this clone is medium-sized (0.01 to 0.1%). The gene calls are TRBV28 and TRBJ1-3, with TRBD1 as a possible D gene (5 bases). The CDR3 runs 16 residues. V was cut by 1 base and J by 5 bases, with 15 bases left in between. Germline CDR1 is MDHEN and CDR2 is SYDVKM. CDR3 in amino acids: CASSLFVRTGRNTIYF. The DNA for the CDR3 is TGTGCCAGCAGTTTATTTGTCAGAACAGGCCGAAACACCATATATTTT. The full variable domain, completed using reference TRBV28 and TRBJ1-3, is DVKVTQSSRYLVKRTGEKVFLECVQDMDHENMFWYRQDPGLGLRLIYFSYDVKMKEKGDIPEGYSVSREKKERFSLILESASTNQTSMYLCASSLFVRTGRNTIYFGEGSWLTVV.

This chain links TRBV29-1 with TRBJ2-1; D possibly uses TRBD1 or TRBD2 (5 bases each). Trimming left V 5 bases short and J 9 bases short, with 14 bases between. This CDR3 comprises 12 residues. Germline CDR1 is SQVTM and CDR2 is ANQGSEA. CDR3 amino acids: CSVRTGRGEQFF. The DNA for the CDR3 is TGCAGCGTTCGGACGGGACGTGGTGAGCAGTTCTTC.

V gene TRBV29-1 combines with J gene TRBJ1-4, with a possible D match to TRBD1 (5 bases). Germline assignment: CDR1 SQVTM and CDR2 ANQGSEA. Deletions cut 4 bases from V and 0 bases from J, with 9 bases between. The CDR3 extends over 14 amino acids. The CDR3 DNA is TGCAGCGTTGTGGGGGGATCAACTAATGAAAAACTGTTTTTT. Translation gives CSVVGGSTNEKLFF.

The chain has TRBV10-3 and TRBJ2-3, with 9 bases that match TRBD2. V was clipped by 3 bases and J by 5 bases; unmatched bases: 9. The CDR3 has 16 residues. Germline V CDR1 and CDR2: ENHRY, SYGVKD. CDR3 amino acids: CAISDSGSRGEDTQYF. CDR3 bases: TGTGCCATCAGTGATAGCGGGAGCCGGGGTGAAGATACGCAGTATTTT.

The chain joins TRBV25-1 to TRBJ1-6; D gene unclear. Deletions cut 3 bases from V and 8 bases from J, with 17 bases between. CDR3 length: 16 residues. CDR1 MGHDK and CDR2 SYGVNS come from the germline V gene. The CDR3 DNA reads TGTGCCAGCAGTGATGTCAGCCTATCCGGGGATTCACCCCTCCACTTT. Residues: CASSDVSLSGDSPLHF.

The rearrangement uses TRBV7-9 and TRBJ1-1, with 8 positions matching TRBD1. Germline CDR1 is SEHNR and CDR2 is FQNEAQ (reference sequence). The trim removed 5 bases at V and 4 bases at J, leaving 18 bases unmatched. The CDR3 is 18 amino acids. Here the CDR3 reads CASSPWTGISTSRTEAFF. The CDR3 nucleotides read TGTGCCAGCAGCCCATGGACAGGGATTAGTACAAGTCGCACTGAAGCTTTCTTT. Full variable domain (missing parts from reference TRBV7-9 and TRBJ1-1): DTGVSQNPRHKITKRGQNVTFRCDPISEHNRLYWYRQTLGQGPEFLTYFQNEAQLEKSRLLSDRFSAERPKGSFSTLEIQRTEQGDSAMYLCASSPWTGISTSRTEAFFGQGTRLTVV.

This sequence joins TRBV7-9 and TRBJ1-5; D gene unclear. Trimming stripped 1 base from V and 6 bases from J, with 7 bases between. The CDR3 is 13 amino acids. In germline, CDR1 is SEHNR, CDR2 FQNEAQ (reference sequence). The CDR3 loop is CASSLEKGQPQHF. For the CDR3, the DNA is TGTGCCAGCAGCTTAGAGAAGGGTCAGCCCCAGCATTTT.